This is a list of T cell receptor beta chains from one sample in a study of shared clonotypes between healthy human individuals. The table came from immunoSEQ multiplex PCR; TCRdb's copy has only in-frame clones and leaves some out. The table includes 170,000 or so clones, approximately 62% detected once. The sequenced sample was memory CD4+ T cells sorted from blood. The source is a man aged 25-45 years in good health. Each CDR3 is given with its conserved first and last residue. Fields, in order: clone size, V gene, D gene, J gene, CDR3 protein, CDR3 DNA. The D gene is left open where the match is weak. Not every row has a clone size; where given, it reads once, few, many or a size class.

once	TRBV19	-	TRBJ1-2	CASTDSSDYGYTF	TGTGCCAGTACCGACAGCAGTGATTATGGCTACACCTTC
-	TRBV6-6	-	TRBJ2-1	CASGQGRNNEQFF	TGTGCCAGCGGGCAGGGGAGGAACAATGAGCAGTTCTTC
-	TRBV7-2	-	TRBJ1-4	CASSLLGGIEKLFF	TGTGCCAGCAGCTTATTGGGGGGAATTGAAAAACTGTTTTTT
once	TRBV5-1	-	TRBJ2-7	CASSSGKGYEQYF	TGCGCCAGCAGCTCCGGTAAAGGCTACGAGCAGTACTTC
-	TRBV30	TRBD1	TRBJ1-2	CAWSANIAGGYGYTF	TGTGCCTGGAGTGCTAATATAGCAGGGGGCTATGGCTACACCTTC
-	TRBV9	-	TRBJ2-7	CASSVVGDTSYEQYF	TGTGCCAGCAGCGTAGTAGGGGACACCTCCTACGAGCAGTACTTC
-	TRBV6-1	TRBD1	TRBJ1-2	CASSQTGYYGYTF	TGTGCCAGCAGTCAGACAGGGTACTATGGCTACACCTTC
-	TRBV6-5	TRBD2	TRBJ2-7	CASSGLAGGHEQYF	TGTGCCAGCAGTGGACTAGCGGGAGGGCACGAGCAGTACTTC
-	TRBV4-3	-	TRBJ1-4	CASSLGTGNEKLFF	TGCGCCAGCAGCCTTGGGACGGGTAATGAAAAACTGTTTTTT
-	TRBV29-1	TRBD2	TRBJ2-2	CSVRDYGELFF	TGCAGCGTTCGGGACTACGGGGAGCTGTTTTTT
-	TRBV10-3	-	TRBJ2-5	CAISAPQGGNQETQYF	TGTGCCATCAGTGCCCCACAGGGAGGTAACCAAGAGACCCAGTACTTC
few	TRBV29-1	TRBD2	TRBJ2-5	CSSSPAGEAQYF	TGCAGCTCCTCCCCAGCGGGAGAGGCCCAGTACTTC
-	TRBV7-9	TRBD1	TRBJ2-7	CASSFTTGNEQYF	TGTGCCAGCAGCTTTACGACAGGGAACGAGCAGTACTTC
once	TRBV10-1	-	TRBJ2-3	CASSEAGDTQYF	TGCGCCAGCAGTGAGGCCGGGGATACGCAGTATTTT
-	TRBV11-2	-	TRBJ2-7	CASSYRVDYEQYF	TGTGCCAGCAGCTATCGGGTGGATTACGAGCAGTACTTC
once	TRBV6-5	TRBD1	TRBJ1-3	CASSRQGMAGNTIYF	TGTGCCAGCAGTAGACAGGGAATGGCTGGAAACACCATATATTTT
-	TRBV6-1	-	TRBJ1-2	CASSPSDGMGYTF	TGTGCCAGCAGTCCCTCGGACGGTATGGGCTACACCTTC
once	TRBV5-5	TRBD2	TRBJ2-3	CASSLALTTSSSTDTQYF	TGTGCCAGCAGCTTGGCTCTCACGACTAGCAGTAGCACAGATACGCAGTATTTT
-	TRBV5-1	TRBD2	TRBJ2-3	CASSPRGESDTQYF	TGCGCCAGCAGCCCCCGGGGGGAATCGGATACGCAGTATTTT
-	TRBV5-1	-	TRBJ1-1	CASYYGGEAFF	TGCGCCAGCTATTACGGGGGGGAAGCTTTCTTT
-	TRBV29-1	TRBD1	TRBJ1-2	CSDLDLLTGTGHGYTF	TGCAGCGACCTAGATCTCTTAACCGGGACAGGGCATGGCTACACCTTC
-	TRBV19	-	TRBJ1-5	CASTGTSGQPQHF	TGTGCCAGCACCGGGACATCGGGTCAGCCCCAGCATTTT
-	TRBV6-6	-	TRBJ2-5	CASNPTHGSRETQYF	TGTGCCAGCAACCCTACGCACGGGAGCAGAGAGACCCAGTACTTC
-	TRBV29-1	-	TRBJ1-1	CSVTQGMSTEAFF	TGCAGCGTCACGCAGGGTATGAGCACTGAAGCTTTCTTT
-	TRBV12-2	-	TRBJ2-6	CASGASGANVLTF	TGTGCAAGCGGGGCATCTGGGGCCAACGTCCTGACTTTC
-	TRBV7-6	-	TRBJ2-1	CASSLLNNPNHNEQFF	TGTGCCAGCAGCTTACTTAACAACCCGAACCACAATGAGCAGTTCTTC
-	TRBV19	-	TRBJ2-1	CASSGRTPSSYNEQFF	TGTGCCAGTAGTGGCAGGACACCGAGCTCCTACAATGAGCAGTTCTTC
few	TRBV6-5	TRBD2	TRBJ2-7	CASSLGLAGNYEQYF	TGTGCCAGCAGTTTGGGACTAGCGGGAAACTACGAGCAGTACTTC
few	TRBV30	-	TRBJ2-3	CAWSVPGPSTDTQYF	TGTGCCTGGAGTGTACCAGGTCCTTCCACAGATACGCAGTATTTT
-	TRBV7-3	-	TRBJ2-2	CASSFGSRTGELFF	TGTGCCAGCAGCTTTGGGAGTAGGACCGGGGAGCTGTTTTTT
-	TRBV5-1	TRBD1	TRBJ1-2	CASSATGTGFNGYTF	TGCGCCAGCAGCGCTACCGGGACAGGGTTCAATGGCTACACCTTC
-	TRBV18	TRBD1	TRBJ2-3	CASSPPSGGSGGADTQYF	TGTGCCAGCTCACCACCGAGTGGGGGATCAGGGGGCGCAGATACGCAGTATTTT
-	TRBV4-1	TRBD1	TRBJ1-1	CASSLRGQGRTEAFF	TGCGCCAGCAGCCTAAGAGGACAGGGTAGAACTGAAGCTTTCTTT
-	TRBV4-1	-	TRBJ1-2	CASSLGGARNNYGYTF	TGCGCCAGCAGTCTCGGGGGCGCTAGAAATAACTATGGCTACACCTTC
-	TRBV19	TRBD2	TRBJ2-1	CASGGGSGRWHEQFF	TGTGCCAGTGGGGGGGGTAGCGGGAGATGGCATGAGCAGTTCTTC
-	TRBV5-1	-	TRBJ2-6	CASSSPQGTYSGANVLTF	TGCGCCAGCAGCTCCCCACAGGGGACTTACTCTGGGGCCAACGTCCTGACTTTC
-	TRBV5-1	-	TRBJ2-6	CASSLVGTGANVLTF	TGCGCCAGCAGCTTGGTCGGGACTGGGGCCAACGTCCTGACTTTC
-	TRBV7-3	TRBD2	TRBJ2-3	CASSLTSGTTDTQYF	TGTGCCAGCAGCTTGACTAGCGGAACTACAGATACGCAGTATTTT
once	TRBV7-3	TRBD2	TRBJ2-3	CASSFTGLAEADTQYF	TGTGCCAGCAGCTTCACGGGACTAGCGGAGGCAGATACGCAGTATTTT
few	TRBV2	TRBD1	TRBJ2-2	CASSEGTGPYGELFF	TGTGCCAGCAGTGAGGGGACAGGTCCGTACGGGGAGCTGTTTTTT
-	TRBV2	-	TRBJ1-1	CASTRRGETEAFF	TGTGCCAGCACCCGAAGGGGGGAGACTGAAGCTTTCTTT
few	TRBV4-2	TRBD2	TRBJ2-7	CASSLGTSQDYEQYF	TGTGCCAGCAGCCTGGGGACTAGTCAAGATTACGAGCAGTACTTC
-	TRBV7-7	TRBD1	TRBJ2-1	CASSLGQGSYNEQFF	TGTGCTAGCAGCTTAGGACAGGGAAGTTACAATGAGCAGTTCTTC
-	TRBV5-1	-	TRBJ1-4	CASAGGGPTASNEKLFF	TGCGCCAGCGCCGGAGGGGGGCCGACAGCCTCAAATGAAAAACTGTTTTTT
once	TRBV5-1	TRBD2	TRBJ2-1	CASSFGLAGVNEQFF	TGCGCCAGCAGCTTTGGGCTAGCGGGAGTCAATGAGCAGTTCTTC
-	TRBV20-1	-	TRBJ2-5	CSASTKDTQYF	TGCAGTGCTAGTACCAAGGACACCCAGTACTTC